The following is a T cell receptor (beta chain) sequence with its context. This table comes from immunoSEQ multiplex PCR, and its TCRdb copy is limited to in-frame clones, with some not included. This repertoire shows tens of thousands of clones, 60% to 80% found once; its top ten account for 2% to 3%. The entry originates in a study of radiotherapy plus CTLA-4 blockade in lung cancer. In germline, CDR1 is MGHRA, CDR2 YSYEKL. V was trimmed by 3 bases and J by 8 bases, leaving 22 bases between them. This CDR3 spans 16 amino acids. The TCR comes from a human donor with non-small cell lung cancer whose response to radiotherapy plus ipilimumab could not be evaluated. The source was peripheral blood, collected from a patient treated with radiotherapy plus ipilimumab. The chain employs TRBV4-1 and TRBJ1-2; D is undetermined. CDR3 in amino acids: CASSHLLRRTEEGYTF. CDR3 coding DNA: TGCGCCAGCAGCCATCTCCTTCGGAGAACTGAAGAGGGCTACACCTTC.